The 19 T cell receptor beta chains below all came from one sample that was sequenced in a study of blood T cell repertoires in COVID-19. Generated by immunoSEQ multiplex PCR, the TCRdb table keeps only in-frame clones and is missing some. The sample includes about 39,000 clones, more than 75% seen only once; the top ten take 25% to 35%. Sequencing used peripheral blood. Receptors were obtained from a man older than 75 with acute or convalescent COVID-19.

The chain has TRBV10-3 and TRBJ2-2, with 11 bases matching TRBD2. The V gene end was trimmed by 4 bases and the J gene end by 1 base; junction bases not matched to a gene: 8. Per germline, CDR1 ENHRY and CDR2 SYGVKD. This CDR3 is 18 amino acids long. In nucleotides, the CDR3 is TGTGCCATCAGTGGACGTGGACTAGCGGGTGAGAACACCGGGGAGCTGTTTTTT. It specifies CAISGRGLAGENTGELFF.

The table lists this clone with a count of one. This chain connects TRBV19 to TRBJ2-5; tentatively, D is TRBD1 (5 bases). This CDR3 contains 15 residues. Per germline, CDR1 LNHDA and CDR2 SQIVND (reference sequence). V was shortened by 1 base and J by 2 bases, with 11 bases between the two germline ends. The CDR3 DNA sequence: TGTGCCAGTAGTATAGCGGACACAAGACAAGAGACCCAGTACTTC. This translates into CASSIADTRQETQYF.

The V gene is TRBV5-5, the J gene TRBJ2-3; possibly TRBD1 for D (5 bases). V shed 0 bases and J shed 4 bases, with 9 bases lying between them. This CDR3 region has 14 residues. The germline CDR1 and CDR2 sequences are SGHKS and YYEKEE (reference sequence). In nucleotides, the CDR3 is TGTGCCAGCAGCTTGGGCCAGGGCCCAGATACGCAGTATTTT. Its translation is CASSLGQGPDTQYF.

The V gene is TRBV3-1 (or the pseudogene TRBV3-2), the J gene TRBJ1-1; D call uncertain. The germline V gene has CDR1 LGHDT and CDR2 YNNKEL (reference sequence). The CDR3 spans 16 residues. V was trimmed by 4 bases and J by 1 base, leaving 16 bases between them. The DNA of the CDR3 is TGTGCCAGCAGCCCCCAAGGTCTGACGGGGAACACTGAAGCTTTCTTT. Translating it yields CASSPQGLTGNTEAFF.

This clone was recorded once. The chain uses TRBV2 and TRBJ2-7; possible D gene TRBD1, 5 bases. The CDR3 sequence is 12 residues long. Trimming took 0 bases from V and 12 from J, leaving 12 bases between them. Germline V lookup: CDR1 SNHLY, CDR2 FYNNEI. DNA for the CDR3: TGTGCCAGCAGTGAAGCCCAGGGCCTGCGGTACTTC. Its translation: CASSEAQGLRYF.

This clone was detected only a few times. The rearrangement joins TRBV6-4 to TRBJ2-3, with D possibly matching TRBD2 (5 bases). This CDR3 has 14 residues. The V end lost 0 bases, the J end lost 5 bases, and 9 bases lay between the germline ends. Germline V gene data show CDR1 as MRHNA and CDR2 as SNTAGT. CDR3 sequence reads: CASSDSGARDTQYF. The CDR3, as DNA: TGTGCCAGCAGTGACTCGGGAGCGAGAGATACGCAGTATTTT.

The chain recombines TRBV9 with TRBJ2-3, with D perhaps TRBD2 (6 bases). This CDR3 spans 16 amino acids. Germline-derived CDR1 and CDR2 are SGDLS and YYNGEE. With 4 bases removed from V and 0 bases from J, the gap between germline ends came to 15 bases. CDR3 protein: CASSPRPGSSTDTQYF. DNA for the CDR3: TGTGCCAGCAGCCCAAGACCCGGGAGTAGCACAGATACGCAGTATTTT.

The rearrangement joins TRBV11-3 to TRBJ2-3; 8 bases agree with TRBD1. This CDR3 is built from 14 residues. The germline V gene has CDR1 SGHNT and CDR2 YENEEA. V dropped 4 bases and J dropped 3; count of bases not matched to a gene: 3. The CDR3 reads CASSSRGLTDTQYF. In DNA form, the CDR3 reads TGTGCCAGCAGCTCCAGGGGGCTGACAGATACGCAGTATTTT.

This chain connects TRBV27 to TRBJ2-5, with TRBD1 as a possible D gene (6 bases). V dropped 6 bases and J dropped 2 bases, with 13 bases sitting between them. Germline-derived CDR1 and CDR2 are MNHEY and SMNVEV (reference sequence). This CDR3 region has 14 residues. CDR3 nucleotide sequence: TGTGCCAGCAGCCGAAGGGGGTCACAAGAGACCCAGTACTTC. It yields the protein CASSRRGSQETQYF.

The chain uses TRBV14 and TRBJ1-2; 8 bases are a match to TRBD1. V trimming: 0 bases; J trimming: 5 bases; junction bases outside the gene matches: 8. The CDR3 sequence is 16 residues long. Germline CDR1 SGHDN, CDR2 FVKESK. The CDR3 loop reads CASSQDRAGGFYGYTF. The CDR3 DNA reads as TGTGCCAGCAGCCAAGATCGGGCAGGGGGCTTTTATGGCTACACCTTC.

J is TRBJ2-7 and V is TRBV5-6, with 11 bases fitting TRBD1. CDR3 length: 16 residues. Germline V CDR1 and CDR2: SGHDT, YYEEEE. V was clipped by 3 bases and J by 7 bases; unmatched bases: 12. The CDR3 nucleotides read TGTGCCAGCAGCTCCATTTCCGGGACAGGGGGAGGGGAGCAGTACTTC. It yields the protein CASSSISGTGGGEQYF.

The V gene is TRBV5-4, the J gene TRBJ2-7, with a weak D call TRBD2 (6 bases). Germline V gene data show CDR1 as SGHNT and CDR2 as YYREEE (reference sequence). With 0 bases removed from V and 0 bases from J, the gap between germline ends came to 13 bases. This CDR3 is built from 16 residues. The CDR3, as DNA: TGTGCCAGCAGCTTGGCCCTGGGGGGATACTCCTACGAGCAGTACTTC. This gives the protein CASSLALGGYSYEQYF.

J is TRBJ2-3 and V is TRBV3-1 (or the pseudogene TRBV3-2), with 8 bases lining up with TRBD2. The CDR3 extends over 16 amino acids. V shed 2 bases, J shed 3 bases, and the junction held 7 bases outside the gene matches. Germline V gene data show CDR1 as LGHDT and CDR2 as YNNKEL (reference sequence). Written as DNA, the CDR3 is TGTGCCAGCAGCCAATCCGGCGGGGGGATGACAGATACGCAGTATTTT. Translating gives CASSQSGGGMTDTQYF.

J is TRBJ2-7 and V is TRBV7-2; TRBD2 aligns across 9 bases. This CDR3 contains 14 residues. The trim removed 6 bases at V and 8 bases at J, leaving 11 bases unmatched. Germline assignment: CDR1 SGHTA and CDR2 FQGNSA. The CDR3 loop reads CASRAAGGNNKQYF. The CDR3 DNA follows: TGTGCCAGCAGGGCAGCGGGGGGAAACAACAAGCAGTACTTC.

This clone was counted once. The rearrangement links TRBV3-1 (or the pseudogene TRBV3-2) to TRBJ1-6; D gene uncertain. The V and J ends lost 0 bases and 7 bases respectively, with 7 bases between them. CDR1 is LGHDT, CDR2 YNNKEL, per germline (reference sequence). The length of the CDR3 is 14 residues. For the CDR3, the DNA is TGTGCCAGCAGCCAAGAACCCGGGAATTCACCCCTCCACTTT. As protein: CASSQEPGNSPLHF.

The chain links TRBV7-3 to TRBJ2-7, with a weak D call TRBD1 (6 bases). The CDR3 has 14 residues. V lost 5 bases, J lost 0 bases, and 11 bases lay in between. Per germline, CDR1 SGHTA and CDR2 FQGTGA. CDR3 protein: CASSENRDSYEQYF. Here the CDR3 DNA reads TGTGCCAGCAGCGAGAACAGGGACTCCTACGAGCAGTACTTC.

This chain connects TRBV11-2 to TRBJ1-5; D remains ambiguous. The CDR3 totals 14 residues. Trimming pared 0 bases from V and 5 bases from J, leaving 8 bases between. Germline V gives CDR1 SGHAT, CDR2 FQNNGV. The CDR3 sequence is CASSLDQVDQPQHF. The DNA for the CDR3 is TGTGCCAGCAGCTTAGATCAGGTTGATCAGCCCCAGCATTTT.

The chain uses TRBV5-8 and TRBJ1-6; D not certain. Looked up from germline, CDR1 is SGHTS and CDR2 is YDEGEE. V was trimmed by 4 bases and J by 2 bases, leaving 16 bases between them. CDR3 length equals 17 residues. The CDR3 here is CASSLTHEGPYNSPLHF. The CDR3 nucleotides read TGTGCCAGCAGCCTAACACACGAGGGCCCCTATAATTCACCCCTCCACTTT.

This clone has a single count. In DNA, the CDR3 is TGTGCCAGCAGACGAGGGACTAGCGGACCCACAGATACGCAGTATTTT. It yields the protein CASRRGTSGPTDTQYF. The V call is TRBV6-6, the J call TRBJ2-3; 11 bases line up with TRBD2. The J segment lost 2 bases and the V segment lost 6 bases, leaving 7 bases of the junction unmatched. Germline values: CDR1 MNHNY, CDR2 SVGAGI (reference sequence). This CDR3 contains 16 residues.